The 9 T cell receptor beta chains below come from one sample, sequenced in a study of OX40 agonist ivuxolimab in advanced cancers. Only in-frame clones appear in the TCRdb table, and some are missing; sequencing was by immunoSEQ multiplex PCR. The data show some 27,000 clones, 80% to 90% seen once. The input for sequencing was CD4+ or CD8+ T cells sorted from blood, taken in a trial of the OX40 agonist ivuxolimab. The receptors shown here come from an adult with an advanced solid tumor such as melanoma, head and neck, liver or kidney cancer.

The J gene is TRBJ2-7, the V gene TRBV6-5; 8 nucleotides line up with TRBD1. Per the germline V gene, CDR1 is MNHEY and CDR2 is SVGAGI. The J segment lost 2 bases and the V segment lost 4 bases, leaving 7 bases of the junction unmatched. The CDR3 totals 15 residues. The CDR3 DNA sequence: TGTGCCAGCAGTTTCCGGGACAGGAAGCCCTACGAGCAGTACTTC. It is translated as CASSFRDRKPYEQYF.

This clone has just one count. V usage is TRBV19 and J usage is TRBJ1-5; D is unresolved. With 9 bases removed from V and 3 bases from J, the gap between germline ends came to 18 bases. Per the germline V gene, CDR1 is LNHDA and CDR2 is SQIVND (reference sequence). The CDR3 consists of 15 residues. The CDR3, as DNA: TGTGCCAGCCTTAGCCGGGAGATGGTCAATCAGCCCCAGCATTTT. Its translation: CASLSREMVNQPQHF.

The chain links TRBV29-1 to TRBJ2-1; TRBD2 agrees at 7 bases. V gave up 2 bases and J gave up 6 bases; unmatched junction bases: 16. CDR3 size: 17 residues. Germline V gene lookup returns CDR1 SQVTM and CDR2 ANQGSEA. This chain's CDR3 is CSVEPIQLRRGFNEQFF. The CDR3 nucleotides are TGCAGCGTTGAACCAATCCAACTACGGCGGGGGTTCAATGAGCAGTTCTTC.

The count of this clone is one. The rearrangement joins TRBV27 to TRBJ2-5; possibly TRBD2 for D (6 bases). This CDR3 contains 14 residues. Trimming cost V 0 bases and J 4 bases, with 9 bases left between them. Germline V lookup: CDR1 MNHEY, CDR2 SMNVEV (reference sequence). The CDR3, as DNA: TGTGCCAGCAGTTTATCTCGGAGGGCAGAGACCCAGTACTTC. Translated, it gives CASSLSRRAETQYF.

The V call is TRBV27, the J call TRBJ1-2; 7 bases fit TRBD1. This CDR3 has 13 amino acids. J gave up 3 bases and V 3 bases, and 1 base lay outside the gene matches. Germline assignment: CDR1 MNHEY and CDR2 SMNVEV (reference sequence). CDR3 sequence reads: CASSLTGYYGYTF. In DNA, the CDR3 is TGTGCCAGCAGTTTGACAGGGTACTATGGCTACACCTTC.

The sample holds one count of this clone. The chain has TRBV7-8 and TRBJ1-5; D gene unclear. This CDR3 comprises 15 residues. Per germline, CDR1 SGHVS and CDR2 FQNEAQ. The V end lost 3 bases, the J end lost 2 bases, and 11 bases lay between the germline ends. The CDR3 region is CASSFSGSGNQPQHF. CDR3 nucleotides: TGTGCCAGCAGCTTTTCGGGTAGTGGCAATCAGCCCCAGCATTTT.

This chain links TRBV5-1 with TRBJ2-4, with TRBD2 matching over 13 bases. Germline CDR1 is SGHRS and CDR2 is YFSETQ. The CDR3 totals 17 residues. J lost 0 bases, V lost 0 bases, and 0 bases had no gene match. The chain's CDR3 is CASSLGTSGRAKNIQYF. As DNA, the CDR3 is TGCGCCAGCAGCTTGGGGACTAGCGGGAGAGCCAAAAACATTCAGTACTTC.

The chain employs TRBV7-9 and TRBJ1-3, with 9 nucleotides matching TRBD1. Trimming cost V 5 bases and J 3 bases; bases outside gene matches: 11. Per the germline V gene, CDR1 is SEHNR and CDR2 is FQNEAQ (reference sequence). The CDR3 is made up of 17 amino acids. CDR3 residues: CASSPRDRVYVGNTIYF. The CDR3 DNA sequence: TGTGCCAGCAGCCCCCGGGACAGGGTGTACGTTGGAAACACCATATATTTT.

This chain connects TRBV6-1 to TRBJ2-7; D is undetermined. This CDR3 spans 15 amino acids. CDR1 MNHNS and CDR2 SASEGT come from the germline V gene. V was clipped by 3 bases and J by 0 bases, with 12 bases between them. The CDR3 DNA is TGTGCCAGCAGTGACCCGTCCGGGCTCTCCTACGAGCAGTACTTC. This encodes CASSDPSGLSYEQYF.